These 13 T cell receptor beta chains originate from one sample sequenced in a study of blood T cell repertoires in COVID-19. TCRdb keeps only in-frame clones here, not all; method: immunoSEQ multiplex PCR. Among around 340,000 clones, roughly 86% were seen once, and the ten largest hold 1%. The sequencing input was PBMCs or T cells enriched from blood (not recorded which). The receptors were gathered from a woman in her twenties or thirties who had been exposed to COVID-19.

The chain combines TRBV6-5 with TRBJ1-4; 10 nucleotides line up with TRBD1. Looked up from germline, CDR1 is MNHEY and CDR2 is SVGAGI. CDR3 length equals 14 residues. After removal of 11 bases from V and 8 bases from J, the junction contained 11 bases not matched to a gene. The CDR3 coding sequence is TGTGCCTCAGGGACAGGGGCCTCAGGGGAAAAACTGTTTTTT. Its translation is CASGTGASGEKLFF.

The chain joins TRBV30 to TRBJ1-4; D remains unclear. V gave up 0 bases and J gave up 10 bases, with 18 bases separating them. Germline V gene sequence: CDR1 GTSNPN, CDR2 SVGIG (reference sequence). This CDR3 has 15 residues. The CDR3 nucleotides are TGTGCCTGGAGTGTACGGGGTCAGGCATCCCGAAAACTGTTTTTT. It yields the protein CAWSVRGQASRKLFF.

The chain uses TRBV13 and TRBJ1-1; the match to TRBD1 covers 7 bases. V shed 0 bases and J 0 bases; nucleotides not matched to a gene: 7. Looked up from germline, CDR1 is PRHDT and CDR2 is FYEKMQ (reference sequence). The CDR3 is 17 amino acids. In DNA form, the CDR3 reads TGTGCCAGCAGCTTAGGCCGTACAGGGGTGGTGAACACTGAAGCTTTCTTT. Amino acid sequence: CASSLGRTGVVNTEAFF.

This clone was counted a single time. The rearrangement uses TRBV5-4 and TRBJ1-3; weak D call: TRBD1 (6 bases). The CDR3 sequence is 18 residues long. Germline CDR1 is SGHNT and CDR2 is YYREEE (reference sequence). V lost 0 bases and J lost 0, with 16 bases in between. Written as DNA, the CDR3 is TGTGCCAGCAGCTTGGGCCGGGGGGCCCTAGGCTCTGGAAACACCATATATTTT. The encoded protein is CASSLGRGALGSGNTIYF.

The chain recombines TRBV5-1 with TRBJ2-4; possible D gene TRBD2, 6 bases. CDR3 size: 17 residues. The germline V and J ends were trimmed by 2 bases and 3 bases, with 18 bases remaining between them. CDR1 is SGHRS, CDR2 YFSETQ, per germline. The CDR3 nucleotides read TGCGCCAGCAGCTTTTTTCTCGCTAGCGAGAACAAAAACATTCAGTACTTC. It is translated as CASSFFLASENKNIQYF. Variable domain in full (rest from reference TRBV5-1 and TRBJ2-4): KAGVTQTPRYLIKTRGQQVTLSCSPISGHRSVSWYQQTPGQGLQFLFEYFSETQRNKGNFPGRFSGRQFSNSRSEMNVSTLELGDSALYLCASSFFLASENKNIQYFGAGTRLSVL.

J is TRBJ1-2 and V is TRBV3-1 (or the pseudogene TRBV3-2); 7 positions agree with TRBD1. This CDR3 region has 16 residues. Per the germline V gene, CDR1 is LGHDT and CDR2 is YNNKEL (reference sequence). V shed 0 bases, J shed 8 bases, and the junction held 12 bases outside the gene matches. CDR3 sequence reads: CASSQDPRQGRRGYTF. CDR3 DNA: TGTGCCAGCAGCCAAGATCCGAGACAGGGACGGCGGGGCTACACCTTC.

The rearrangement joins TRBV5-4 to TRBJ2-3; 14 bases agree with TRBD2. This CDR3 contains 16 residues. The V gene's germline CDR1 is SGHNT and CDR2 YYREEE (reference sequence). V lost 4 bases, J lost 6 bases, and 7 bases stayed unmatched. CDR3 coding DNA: TGTGCCAGCAGCCCCCGACTAGCGGGAGGGGCGGATACGCAGTATTTT. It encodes CASSPRLAGGADTQYF.

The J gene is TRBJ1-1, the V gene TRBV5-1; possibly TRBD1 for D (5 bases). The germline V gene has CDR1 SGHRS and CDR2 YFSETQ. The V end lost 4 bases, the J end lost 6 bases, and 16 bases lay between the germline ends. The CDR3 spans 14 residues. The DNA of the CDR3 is TGCGCCAGCAGCGCGAATTCAGGGTCTCCTGAAGCTTTCTTT. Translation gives CASSANSGSPEAFF. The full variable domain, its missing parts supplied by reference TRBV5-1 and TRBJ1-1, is KAGVTQTPRYLIKTRGQQVTLSCSPISGHRSVSWYQQTPGQGLQFLFEYFSETQRNKGNFPGRFSGRQFSNSRSEMNVSTLELGDSALYLCASSANSGSPEAFFGQGTRLTVV.

The CDR3 spells CAIQIPPGTENQPQHF. DNA of the CDR3: TGTGCCATCCAAATCCCTCCCGGGACAGAAAATCAGCCCCAGCATTTT. V gene TRBV28 combines with J gene TRBJ1-5, with TRBD1 matching 7 bases. CDR1 MDHEN and CDR2 SYDVKM come from the germline V gene. V gave up 10 bases and J gave up 4 bases; unmatched junction bases: 16. This CDR3 spans 16 amino acids.

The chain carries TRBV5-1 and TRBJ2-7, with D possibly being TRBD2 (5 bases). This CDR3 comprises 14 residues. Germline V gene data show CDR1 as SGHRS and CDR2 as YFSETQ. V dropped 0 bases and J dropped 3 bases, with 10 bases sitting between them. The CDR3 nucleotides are TGCGCCAGCAGCTTGGCCGAGCGGCACTACGAGCAGTACTTC. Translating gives CASSLAERHYEQYF.

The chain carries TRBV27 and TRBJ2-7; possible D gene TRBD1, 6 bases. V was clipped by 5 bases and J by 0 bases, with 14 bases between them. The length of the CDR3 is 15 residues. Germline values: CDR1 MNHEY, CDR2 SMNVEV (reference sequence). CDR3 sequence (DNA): TGTGCCAGCAGTCCCTGGACAGCAAGCTCCTACGAGCAGTACTTC. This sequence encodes CASSPWTASSYEQYF.

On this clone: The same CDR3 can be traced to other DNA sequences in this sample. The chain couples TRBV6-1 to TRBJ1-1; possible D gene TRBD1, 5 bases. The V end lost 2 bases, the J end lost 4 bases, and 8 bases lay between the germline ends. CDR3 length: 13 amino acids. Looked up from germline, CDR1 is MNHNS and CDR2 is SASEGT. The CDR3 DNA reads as TGTGCCAGCAGTGAACAGGGAGGCACTGAAGCTTTCTTT. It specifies CASSEQGGTEAFF.

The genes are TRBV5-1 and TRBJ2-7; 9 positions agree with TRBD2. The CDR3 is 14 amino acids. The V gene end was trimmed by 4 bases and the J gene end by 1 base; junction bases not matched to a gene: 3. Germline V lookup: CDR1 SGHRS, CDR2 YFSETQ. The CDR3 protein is CASSTLAGSYEQYF. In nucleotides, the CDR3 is TGCGCCAGCAGCACCCTAGCGGGATCCTACGAGCAGTACTTC.